The 7 T cell receptor beta chains below all came from one sample that was sequenced in a study of sequential checkpoint blockade in melanoma (dated by TCRdb to between 2018 and 2021). Receptors were amplified or captured by the immunoSEQ multiplex PCR assay. In TCRdb, the immuneACCESS table is reduced to in-frame sequences with V and J assigned. These tables do not hold every clone; where another copy was compared, an unresolved V gene accounts for under half, and the others remain unexplained. Here the sample has 10,000 to 15,000 clones; about 80% occur a single time. About 47% of the sample is taken by the ten largest. The treatment or condition label, as the study defines it: randomized to nivolumab then ipilimumab (arm A) or the reverse (arm B). Material: CD8+ T cells sorted from blood (inferred from file names), obtained from a patient given nivolumab and ipilimumab in sequence. These receptors were taken from a human donor with melanoma.

The gene calls are TRBV5-4 and TRBJ2-4, with TRBD2 identical over 10 bases. The J segment lost 3 bases and the V segment lost 0 bases, leaving 12 bases of the junction unmatched. This CDR3 has 19 amino acids. CDR1 is SGHNT and CDR2 is YYREEE in the germline V gene (reference sequence). The CDR3: CASSLARAGGHLSKNIQYF. The CDR3 region has the DNA TGTGCCAGCAGCTTGGCCCGAGCGGGGGGGCATTTAAGCAAAAACATTCAGTACTTC.

The chain couples TRBV6-5 to TRBJ2-7; 7 bases are a match to TRBD2. V lost 7 bases to trimming and J lost 1 base; unmatched junction nucleotides: 10. The CDR3 consists of 15 residues. Looked up from germline, CDR1 is MNHEY and CDR2 is SVGAGI. CDR3 in amino acids: CASTLGASGSYEQYF. Here the CDR3 DNA reads TGTGCCAGCACCCTTGGGGCTAGCGGATCCTACGAGCAGTACTTC.

The chain is built from TRBV7-3 and TRBJ1-2; 7 bases match TRBD1. Germline trimming cut 6 bases from V and 10 bases from J; bases unmatched to any gene: 5. The germline V gene encodes CDR1 SGHTA and CDR2 FQGTGA. The CDR3 is made up of 11 amino acids. CDR3 nucleotides: TGTGCCAGCAGGACAGGGTATTTCTACACCTTC. It is translated as CASRTGYFYTF.

This sequence joins TRBV5-6 and TRBJ2-1, with D unresolved. The V gene lost 3 bases and the J gene lost 2 bases, with 12 bases spanning the gap. This CDR3 has 15 amino acids. Per germline, CDR1 SGHDT and CDR2 YYEEEE. CDR3 region: CASSSTELPYNEQFF. For the CDR3, the DNA is TGTGCCAGCAGCTCTACGGAGTTACCCTACAATGAGCAGTTCTTC. Complete variable domain (other parts from reference TRBV5-6 and TRBJ2-1): DAGVTQSPTHLIKTRGQQVTLRCSPKSGHDTVSWYQQALGQGPQFIFQYYEEEERQRGNFPDRFSGHQFPNYSSELNVNALLLGDSALYLCASSSTELPYNEQFFGPGTRLTVL.

The chain couples TRBV5-4 to TRBJ2-7, with 9 bases aligning to TRBD1. The ends lost 4 bases at V and 3 bases at J; junction bases unmatched: 5. The CDR3 is 14 amino acids. The germline V gene has CDR1 SGHNT and CDR2 YYREEE (reference sequence). Here the CDR3 reads CASSPGTGSYEQYF. The CDR3, as DNA: TGTGCCAGCAGCCCGGGGACAGGGAGCTACGAGCAGTACTTC.

The V and J genes are TRBV15 and TRBJ2-2; 8 bases are a match to TRBD2. The trim removed 1 base at V and 4 bases at J, leaving 2 bases unmatched. CDR1 LNHNV and CDR2 YYDKDF come from the germline V gene (reference sequence). This CDR3 spans 15 amino acids. The CDR3 DNA reads TGTGCCACCAGCAGAGGCGGGGGGATCACCGGGGAGCTGTTTTTT. This gives the protein CATSRGGGITGELFF.

The V call is TRBV4-3, the J call TRBJ2-3; TRBD2 matches 11 bases. CDR3 length: 21 amino acids. Germline loops: CDR1 LGHNA, CDR2 YSLEER. With V trimmed by 1 base and J by 2 bases, 17 bases remained unmatched. The DNA of the CDR3 is TGCGCCAGCAGCCAAGGATTGGGGACTAGCGGCACCCGGCGGGACACAGATACGCAGTATTTT. Its protein product is CASSQGLGTSGTRRDTDTQYF.